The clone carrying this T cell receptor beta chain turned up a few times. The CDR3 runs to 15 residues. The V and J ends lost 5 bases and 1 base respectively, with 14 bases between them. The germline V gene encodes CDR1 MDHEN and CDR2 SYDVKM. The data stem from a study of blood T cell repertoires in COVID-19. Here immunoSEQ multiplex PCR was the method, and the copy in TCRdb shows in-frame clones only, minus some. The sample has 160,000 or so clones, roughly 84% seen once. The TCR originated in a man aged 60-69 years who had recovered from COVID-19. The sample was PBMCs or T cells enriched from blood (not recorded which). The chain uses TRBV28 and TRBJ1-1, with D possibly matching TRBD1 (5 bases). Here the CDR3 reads CASSPAWGGNTEAFF. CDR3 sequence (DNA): TGTGCCAGCAGTCCCGCGTGGGGGGGGAACACTGAAGCTTTCTTT.